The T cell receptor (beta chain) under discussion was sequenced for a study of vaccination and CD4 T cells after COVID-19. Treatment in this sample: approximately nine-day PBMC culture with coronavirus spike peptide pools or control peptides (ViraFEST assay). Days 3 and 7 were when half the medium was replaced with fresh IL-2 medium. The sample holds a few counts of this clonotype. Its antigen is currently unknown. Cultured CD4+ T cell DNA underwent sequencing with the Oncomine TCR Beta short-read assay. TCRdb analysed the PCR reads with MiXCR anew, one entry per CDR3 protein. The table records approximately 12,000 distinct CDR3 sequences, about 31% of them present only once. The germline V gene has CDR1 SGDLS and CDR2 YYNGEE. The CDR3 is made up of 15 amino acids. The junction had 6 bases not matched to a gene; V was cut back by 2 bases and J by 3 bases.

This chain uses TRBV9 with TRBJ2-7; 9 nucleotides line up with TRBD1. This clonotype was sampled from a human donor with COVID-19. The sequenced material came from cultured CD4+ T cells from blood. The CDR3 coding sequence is TGTGCCAGCAGCGTGTCATGGACAGGGGACTACGAGCAGTACTTC. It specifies CASSVSWTGDYEQYF.